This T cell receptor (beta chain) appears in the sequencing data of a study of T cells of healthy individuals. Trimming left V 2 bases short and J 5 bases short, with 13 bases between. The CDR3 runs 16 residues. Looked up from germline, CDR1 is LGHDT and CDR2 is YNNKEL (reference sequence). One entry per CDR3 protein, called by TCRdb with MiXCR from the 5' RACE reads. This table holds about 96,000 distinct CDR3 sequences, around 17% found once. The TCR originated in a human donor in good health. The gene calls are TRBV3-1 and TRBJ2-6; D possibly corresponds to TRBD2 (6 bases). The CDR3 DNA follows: TGTGCCAGCAGCCAAAGCCCGGGAGCAAGGGCCAACGTCCTGACTTTC. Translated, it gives CASSQSPGARANVLTF.